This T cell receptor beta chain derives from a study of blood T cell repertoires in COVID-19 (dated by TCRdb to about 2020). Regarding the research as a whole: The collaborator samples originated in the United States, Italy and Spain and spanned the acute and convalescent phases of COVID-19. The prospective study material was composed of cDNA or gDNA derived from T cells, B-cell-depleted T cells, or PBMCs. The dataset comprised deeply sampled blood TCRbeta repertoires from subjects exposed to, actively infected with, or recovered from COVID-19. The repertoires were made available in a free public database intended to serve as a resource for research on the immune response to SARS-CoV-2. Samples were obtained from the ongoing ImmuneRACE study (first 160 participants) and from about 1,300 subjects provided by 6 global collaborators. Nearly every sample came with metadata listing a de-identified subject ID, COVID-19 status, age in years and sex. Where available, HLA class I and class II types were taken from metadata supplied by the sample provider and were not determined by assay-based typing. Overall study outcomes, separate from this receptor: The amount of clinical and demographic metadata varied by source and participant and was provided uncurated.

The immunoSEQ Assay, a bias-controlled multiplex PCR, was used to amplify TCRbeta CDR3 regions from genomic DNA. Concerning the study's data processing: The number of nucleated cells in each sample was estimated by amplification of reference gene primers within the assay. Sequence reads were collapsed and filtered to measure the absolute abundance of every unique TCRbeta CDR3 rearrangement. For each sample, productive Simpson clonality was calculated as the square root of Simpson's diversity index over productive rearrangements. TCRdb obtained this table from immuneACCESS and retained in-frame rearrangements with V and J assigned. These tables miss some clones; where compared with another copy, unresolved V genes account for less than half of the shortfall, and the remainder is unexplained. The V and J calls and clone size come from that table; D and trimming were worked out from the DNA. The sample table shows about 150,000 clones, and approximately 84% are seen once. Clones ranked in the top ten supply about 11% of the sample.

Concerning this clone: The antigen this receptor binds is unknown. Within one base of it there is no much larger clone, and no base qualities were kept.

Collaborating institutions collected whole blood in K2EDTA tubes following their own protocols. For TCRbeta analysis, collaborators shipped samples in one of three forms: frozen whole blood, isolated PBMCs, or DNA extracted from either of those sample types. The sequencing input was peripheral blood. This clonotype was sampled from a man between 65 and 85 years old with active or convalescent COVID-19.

At the DNA level, the sequence is TGTGCCTGGACGGCAGGGGGGAATCAGCCCCAGCATTTT. The translation is CAWTAGGNQPQHF. This chain is built from TRBV30 and TRBJ1-5; 7 bases in the middle match TRBD1. The CDR3 covers 13 residues, taking in both the cysteine and the phenylalanine. Only the CDR3 region is kept as DNA, spanning 39 bases read in frame from base 1. Ends trimmed: V by 4 bases, J by 4 bases; bases unmatched to a gene: 4. Per the germline V gene (reference sequence), GTSNPN is the CDR1 and SVGIG is the CDR2.